Following are 22 T cell receptor beta chains from one sample sequenced in a study of blood T cell repertoires in COVID-19. This table comes from immunoSEQ multiplex PCR, and its TCRdb copy is limited to in-frame clones, with some not included. In the table there are some 110,000 clones, 85% of which are singletons. The sequenced material came from peripheral blood. The source of these receptors is a man between 50 and 59 years old with acute or convalescent COVID-19.

As regards this clone: Germline and junction disagree at one end, which may indicate a read error. J is TRBJ1-5 and V is TRBV6-1; 9 bases map to TRBD1. CDR1 and CDR2 from the germline V gene are MNHNS and SASEGT. This CDR3 region has 12 residues. CDR3 coding DNA: TGTGCCAGCAGTGAAACCGGGACAGGGAAATGTTTT. Translating gives CASSETGTGKCF.

The chain joins TRBV28 to TRBJ1-1; TRBD1 might be the D (5 bases). The CDR3 covers 14 residues. V was cut by 5 bases and J by 7 bases, with 17 bases left in between. Per germline, CDR1 MDHEN and CDR2 SYDVKM. Here the CDR3 DNA reads TGTGCCAGCAGTCCACCGACAGCCCCCCGTGAAGCTTTCTTT. It encodes CASSPPTAPREAFF.

The chain is built from TRBV11-2 and TRBJ2-7; 9 bases fit TRBD1. Germline CDR1 SGHAT, CDR2 FQNNGV. The trim removed 2 bases at V and 6 bases at J, leaving 11 bases unmatched. CDR3 length equals 16 residues. The CDR3 DNA reads as TGTGCCAGCAGCTTACGTCTCCAGGGACAGGGTTTCGAGCAGTACTTC. Amino acids: CASSLRLQGQGFEQYF.

This clone has just a few counts. The chain recombines TRBV19 with TRBJ2-1; 11 bases are a match to TRBD1. The germline CDR1 and CDR2 sequences are LNHDA and SQIVND (reference sequence). The CDR3 spans 16 residues. V trimming: 6 bases; J trimming: 4 bases; junction bases outside the gene matches: 8. DNA of the CDR3: TGTGCCAGTAGGATGTTCGGACAGGGGGCATACAATGAGCAGTTCTTC. Translation gives CASRMFGQGAYNEQFF.

The V and J genes are TRBV11-1 and TRBJ1-1, with TRBD1 matching over 8 bases. Trimming cost V 4 bases and J 9 bases; bases outside gene matches: 7. CDR1 is SGHAT, CDR2 FQDESV, per germline (reference sequence). CDR3 length equals 13 residues. The CDR3 loop is CASSSLWTGQAFF. The CDR3 DNA is TGTGCCAGCAGCTCCCTCTGGACAGGGCAAGCTTTCTTT.

The gene calls are TRBV3-1 (or the pseudogene TRBV3-2) and TRBJ1-4; 7 bases match TRBD1. This CDR3 is built from 14 residues. Germline CDR1 is LGHDT and CDR2 is YNNKEL (reference sequence). Trimming at V came to 1 base and at J to 6 bases, leaving 2 bases not matched to a gene. The CDR3 loop is CASSQVQGHEKLFF. CDR3 DNA: TGTGCCAGCAGCCAAGTACAGGGGCATGAAAAACTGTTTTTT.

This clone appeared a few times. This chain links TRBV10-1 with TRBJ2-7; TRBD2 matches 11 bases. Germline CDR1 reads WNHNN; CDR2 reads SYGVQD (reference sequence). This CDR3 region has 14 residues. V dropped 6 bases and J dropped 3; count of bases not matched to a gene: 4. CDR3 sequence (DNA): TGCGCCAGCAGCTCCGGGACTAGCGGCTACGAGCAGTACTTC. Amino acids: CASSSGTSGYEQYF.

The chain uses TRBV25-1 and TRBJ1-1; D may be TRBD1 (6 bases). The CDR3 spans 13 residues. The V end was cut by 2 bases, the J end by 10 bases, with 14 bases between. CDR1 MGHDK and CDR2 SYGVNS come from the germline V gene. This chain's CDR3 is CASSEIVGGLAFF. DNA for the CDR3: TGTGCCAGCAGTGAAATCGTAGGGGGTTTAGCTTTCTTT. Together with reference TRBV25-1 and TRBJ1-1, the CDR3 gives the full variable domain: EADIYQTPRYLVIGTGKKITLECSQTMGHDKMYWYQQDPGMELHLIHYSYGVNSTEKGDLSSESTVSRIRTEHFPLTLESARPSHTSQYLCASSEIVGGLAFFGQGTRLTVV.

This clone has a handful of counts. V is TRBV5-1 and J is TRBJ2-7; 7 bases fit TRBD1. Germline CDR1 and CDR2: SGHRS and YFSETQ. V dropped 4 bases and J dropped 0; count of bases not matched to a gene: 7. This CDR3 is 15 amino acids long. The DNA of the CDR3 is TGCGCCAGCAGCCCAGGGACAGCCAGCTCCTACGAGCAGTACTTC. Residues: CASSPGTASSYEQYF.

The chain uses TRBV27 and TRBJ2-5; 7 nucleotides line up with TRBD1. Trimming at V came to 11 bases and at J to 2 bases, leaving 2 bases not matched to a gene. Germline-derived CDR1 and CDR2 are MNHEY and SMNVEV (reference sequence). The CDR3 has 11 residues. CDR3 coding DNA: TGTGCCGTACAGGGGCAAGAGACCCAGTACTTC. This codes for CAVQGQETQYF.

This clone was found a few times. The V call is TRBV5-4, the J call TRBJ1-1; TRBD1 aligns across 7 bases. CDR3 length: 17 amino acids. V lost 4 bases and J lost 0; bases outside the gene matches: 12. Germline assignment: CDR1 SGHNT and CDR2 YYREEE (reference sequence). CDR3 protein: CASSPVGQAAMNTEAFF. The CDR3 DNA reads as TGTGCCAGCAGCCCAGTAGGACAGGCGGCCATGAACACTGAAGCTTTCTTT.

This chain joins TRBV25-1 and TRBJ1-1; maybe TRBD1 (6 bases). The germline V and J ends were trimmed by 1 base and 12 bases, with 15 bases remaining between them. Germline V lookup: CDR1 MGHDK, CDR2 SYGVNS. The CDR3 loop spans 13 amino acids. The CDR3 DNA follows: TGTGCCAGCAGTGAATCGGCGTACAGGGCTACTTTCTTT. Translating gives CASSESAYRATFF.

V and J are TRBV9 and TRBJ2-1; 8 bases are shared with TRBD2. The length of the CDR3 is 16 residues. Germline CDR1 reads SGDLS; CDR2 reads YYNGEE. J lost 7 bases, V lost 3 bases, and 12 bases had no gene match. CDR3 protein: CASSALAGGGRNEQFF. In nucleotides, the CDR3 is TGTGCCAGCAGCGCCCTAGCGGGCGGGGGGAGGAATGAGCAGTTCTTC.

The rearrangement uses TRBV27 and TRBJ2-1, with 9 positions matching TRBD1. The CDR3 runs 15 residues. CDR1 MNHEY and CDR2 SMNVEV come from the germline V gene (reference sequence). J lost 4 bases, V lost 7 bases, and 8 bases had no gene match. The DNA of the CDR3 is TGTGCCAGCAAGGGGACAGGGTCATTATACAATGAGCAGTTCTTC. Protein product: CASKGTGSLYNEQFF.

This rearrangement joins TRBV13 to TRBJ1-1, with D tentatively TRBD1 (5 bases). V was trimmed by 5 bases and J by 1 base, leaving 17 bases between them. CDR1 is PRHDT and CDR2 is FYEKMQ in the germline V gene (reference sequence). This CDR3 spans 16 amino acids. CDR3 in amino acids: CASSPHGQGTNTEAFF. The CDR3 DNA reads TGTGCCAGCAGCCCCCATGGGCAGGGTACGAACACTGAAGCTTTCTTT.

This clone was observed a handful of times. This chain links TRBV9 with TRBJ1-6; D is ambiguous. The V end lost 0 bases, the J end lost 13 bases, and 11 bases lay between the germline ends. The CDR3 runs to 13 residues. Per the germline V gene, CDR1 is SGDLS and CDR2 is YYNGEE. This chain's CDR3 is CASSVDEGQPLHF. The CDR3 nucleotides read TGTGCCAGCAGCGTAGATGAGGGCCAGCCCCTCCACTTT.

The chain recombines TRBV11-2 with TRBJ2-1; TRBD2 matches at 10 bases. Germline-derived CDR1 and CDR2 are SGHAT and FQNNGV. This CDR3 has 15 residues. V dropped 1 base and J dropped 7; count of bases not matched to a gene: 4. CDR3 loop: CASSLGVSGGNEQFF. The CDR3 DNA reads as TGTGCCAGCAGCTTAGGGGTTAGCGGGGGGAATGAGCAGTTCTTC.

This clone came up a few times. This chain joins TRBV29-1 and TRBJ2-7; 9 nucleotides match TRBD2. CDR3 length: 13 residues. Trimming at V came to 6 bases and at J to 4 bases, leaving 7 bases not matched to a gene. Germline V gene lookup returns CDR1 SQVTM and CDR2 ANQGSEA. The CDR3 bases are TGCAGCGTGACGGTGAGCGGGAGGTACGAGCAGTACTTC. It translates to CSVTVSGRYEQYF.

This sequence joins TRBV3-1 (or the pseudogene TRBV3-2) and TRBJ1-5; no firm D call. V lost 0 bases and J 3 bases, leaving 6 bases between the germline ends. The CDR3 covers 14 residues. Germline values: CDR1 LGHDT, CDR2 YNNKEL (reference sequence). The CDR3 spells CASSQEQLNQPQHF. The CDR3 DNA reads TGTGCCAGCAGCCAAGAACAGCTCAATCAGCCCCAGCATTTT.

This chain uses TRBV7-3 with TRBJ2-3, with a possible D match to TRBD1 (6 bases). There are 16 residues in the CDR3. Trimming removed 5 bases from V and 0 bases from J, with 15 bases in between. Germline CDR1 and CDR2: SGHTA and FQGTGA. The CDR3 loop reads CASSIQGASSTDTQYF. The CDR3 DNA follows: TGTGCCAGCAGCATACAGGGTGCCTCTAGCACAGATACGCAGTATTTT.

The genes are TRBV13 and TRBJ2-3, with unresolved D. Germline CDR1 reads PRHDT; CDR2 reads FYEKMQ (reference sequence). V was trimmed by 5 bases and J by 1 base, leaving 7 bases between them. The CDR3 runs to 13 residues. The CDR3 is CASSRPGTDTQYF. In DNA, the CDR3 is TGTGCCAGCAGCCGCCCGGGCACAGATACGCAGTATTTT.

The chain carries TRBV6-4 and TRBJ2-1; D remains unclear. V lost 0 bases and J lost 10, with 10 bases in between. Germline assignment: CDR1 MRHNA and CDR2 SNTAGT. This CDR3 has 13 amino acids. The CDR3 is CASSDSAGREQFF. CDR3 in DNA: TGTGCCAGCAGTGACTCCGCAGGCAGGGAGCAGTTCTTC.